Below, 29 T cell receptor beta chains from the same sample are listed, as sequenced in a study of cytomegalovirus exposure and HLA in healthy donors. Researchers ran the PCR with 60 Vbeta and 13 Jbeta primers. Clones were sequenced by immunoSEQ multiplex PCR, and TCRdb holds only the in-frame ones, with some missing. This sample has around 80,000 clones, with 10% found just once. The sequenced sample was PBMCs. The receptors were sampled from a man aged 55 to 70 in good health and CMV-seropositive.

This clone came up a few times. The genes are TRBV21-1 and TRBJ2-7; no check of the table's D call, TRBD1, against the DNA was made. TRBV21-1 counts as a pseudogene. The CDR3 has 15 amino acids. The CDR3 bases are TGTGCCACCTCATTTCCGGGACAGGGAACCTACGAGCAGTACGTC. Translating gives CATSFPGQGTYEQYV.

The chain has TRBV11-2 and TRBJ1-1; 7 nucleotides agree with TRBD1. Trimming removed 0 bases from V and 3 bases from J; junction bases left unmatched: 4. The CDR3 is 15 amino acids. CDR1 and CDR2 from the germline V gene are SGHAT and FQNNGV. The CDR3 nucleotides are TGTGCCAGCAGCTTAGATCCAGGGGGTGACACTGAAGCTTTCTTT. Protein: CASSLDPGGDTEAFF.

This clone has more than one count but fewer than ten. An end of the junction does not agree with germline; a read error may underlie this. CDR3 loop: CAVRPLWEGPNTGELFF. The CDR3 DNA sequence: TGTGCCGTCAGACCCCTGTGGGAGGGCCCGAACACCGGGGAGCTGTTTTTT. The rearrangement joins TRBV10-3 to TRBJ2-2; 7 bases map to TRBD2. This CDR3 comprises 17 residues. The V gene's germline CDR1 is ENHRY and CDR2 SYGVKD.

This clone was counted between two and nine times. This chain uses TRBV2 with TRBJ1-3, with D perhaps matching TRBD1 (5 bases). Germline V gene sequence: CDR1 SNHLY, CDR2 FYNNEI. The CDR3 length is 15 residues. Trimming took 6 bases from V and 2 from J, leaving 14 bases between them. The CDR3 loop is CASRPRGGTGNTIYF. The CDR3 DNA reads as TGTGCCAGCAGGCCTCGTGGGGGGACTGGAAACACCATATATTTT.

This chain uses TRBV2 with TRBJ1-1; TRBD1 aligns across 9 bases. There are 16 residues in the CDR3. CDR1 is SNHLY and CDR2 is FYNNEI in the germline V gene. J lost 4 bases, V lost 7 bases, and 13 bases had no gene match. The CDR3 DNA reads TGTGCCAGCAAGGCCACAGGGGGCGGACTCGCCACTGAAGCTTTCTTT. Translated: CASKATGGGLATEAFF.

The CDR3: CAWNKGQGNYEQYF. For the CDR3, the DNA is TGTGCCTGGAATAAGGGACAGGGAAACTACGAGCAGTACTTC. The chain joins TRBV30 to TRBJ2-7; 9 nucleotides match TRBD1. In germline, CDR1 is GTSNPN, CDR2 SVGIG (reference sequence). The CDR3 length is 14 residues. The V and J ends lost 4 bases and 3 bases, in that order; junction bases with no gene match: 7. The whole variable domain, remainder taken from reference TRBV30 and TRBJ2-7, is SQTIHQWPATLVQPVGSPLSLECTVEGTSNPNLYWYRQAAGRGLQLLFYSVGIGQISSEVPQNLSASRPQDRQFILSSKKLLLSDSGFYLCAWNKGQGNYEQYFGPGTRLTVT.

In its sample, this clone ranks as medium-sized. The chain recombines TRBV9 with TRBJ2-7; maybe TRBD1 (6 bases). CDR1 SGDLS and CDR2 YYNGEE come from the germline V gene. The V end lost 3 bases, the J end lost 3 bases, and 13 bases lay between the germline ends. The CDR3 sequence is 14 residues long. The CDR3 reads CASSAPGRGYEQYF. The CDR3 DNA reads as TGTGCCAGCAGCGCCCCGGGCAGGGGCTACGAGCAGTACTTC.

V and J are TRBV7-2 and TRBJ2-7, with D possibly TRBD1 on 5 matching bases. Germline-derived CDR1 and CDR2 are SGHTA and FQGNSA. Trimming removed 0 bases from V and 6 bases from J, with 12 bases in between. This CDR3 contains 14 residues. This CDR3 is CASSLAQEPLEQYV. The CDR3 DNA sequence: TGTGCCAGCAGCTTAGCACAGGAGCCCCTCGAGCAGTACGTC.

The CDR3 DNA follows: TGTGCCAGCAGCGTCAACACAGATACGCAGTATTTT. This sequence encodes CASSVNTDTQYF. V usage is TRBV9 and J usage is TRBJ2-3; no firm D call. The CDR3 has 12 residues. V lost 2 bases and J 2 bases, leaving 3 bases between the germline ends. CDR1 SGDLS and CDR2 YYNGEE come from the germline V gene.

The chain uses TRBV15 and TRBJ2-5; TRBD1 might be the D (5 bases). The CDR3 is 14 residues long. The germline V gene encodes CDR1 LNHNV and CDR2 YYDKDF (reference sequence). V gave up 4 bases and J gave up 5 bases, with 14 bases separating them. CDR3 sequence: CATSKGRGLETQYF. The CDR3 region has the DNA TGTGCCACCAGCAAGGGTAGGGGCCTTGAGACCCAGTACTTC.

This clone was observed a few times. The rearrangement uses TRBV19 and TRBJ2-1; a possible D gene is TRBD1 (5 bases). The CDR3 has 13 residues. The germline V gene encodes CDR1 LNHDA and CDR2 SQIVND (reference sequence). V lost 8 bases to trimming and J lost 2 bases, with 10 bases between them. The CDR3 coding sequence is TGTGCCAGTGGGGCGGCCACCTACAATGAGCAGTTCTTC. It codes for CASGAATYNEQFF.

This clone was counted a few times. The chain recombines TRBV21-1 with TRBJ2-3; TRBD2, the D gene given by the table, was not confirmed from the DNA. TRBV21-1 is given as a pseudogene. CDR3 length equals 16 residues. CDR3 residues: CASSKGGEAHTDTQYF. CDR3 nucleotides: TGTGCCAGCAGCAAAGGGGGGGAGGCACACACAGATACGCAGTATTTT.

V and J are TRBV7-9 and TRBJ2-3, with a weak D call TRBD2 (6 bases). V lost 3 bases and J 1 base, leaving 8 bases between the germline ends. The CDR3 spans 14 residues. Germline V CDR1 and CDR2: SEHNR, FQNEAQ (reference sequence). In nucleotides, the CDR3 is TGTGCCAGCAGCTTTGGCGGGGGCACAGATACGCAGTATTTT. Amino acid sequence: CASSFGGGTDTQYF.

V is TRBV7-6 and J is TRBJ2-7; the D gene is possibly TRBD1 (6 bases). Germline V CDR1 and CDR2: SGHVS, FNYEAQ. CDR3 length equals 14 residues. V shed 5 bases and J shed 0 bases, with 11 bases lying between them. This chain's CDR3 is CASSPRQASYEQYF. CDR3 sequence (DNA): TGTGCCAGCAGCCCTCGACAGGCCTCCTACGAGCAGTACTTC.

DNA of the CDR3: TGTGCCAGCAGTCCCCTTACAGACTACGAGCAGTACTTC. Translated: CASSPLTDYEQYF. J is TRBJ2-7 and V is TRBV6-6; D unclear. The V end was cut by 5 bases, the J end by 3 bases, with 11 bases between. This CDR3 is 13 amino acids long. CDR1 and CDR2 from the germline V gene are MNHNY and SVGAGI (reference sequence).

The CDR3 reads CASSLDVTSGSYEQYF. CDR3 in DNA: TGCGCCAGCAGCTTGGATGTGACTAGCGGGTCCTACGAGCAGTACTTC. V and J are TRBV5-1 and TRBJ2-7; 10 nucleotides agree with TRBD2. V lost 0 bases to trimming and J lost 1 base; unmatched junction nucleotides: 4. In germline, CDR1 is SGHRS, CDR2 YFSETQ. The CDR3 totals 16 residues. Full variable domain (rest looked up from reference TRBV5-1 and TRBJ2-7): KAGVTQTPRYLIKTRGQQVTLSCSPISGHRSVSWYQQTPGQGLQFLFEYFSETQRNKGNFPGRFSGRQFSNSRSEMNVSTLELGDSALYLCASSLDVTSGSYEQYFGPGTRLTVT.

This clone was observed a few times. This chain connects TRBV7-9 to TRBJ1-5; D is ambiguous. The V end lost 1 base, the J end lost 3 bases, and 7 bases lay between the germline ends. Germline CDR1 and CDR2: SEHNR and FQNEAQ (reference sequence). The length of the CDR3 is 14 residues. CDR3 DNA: TGTGCCAGCAGCTTAGACGGGAACAATCAGCCCCAGCATTTT. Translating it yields CASSLDGNNQPQHF.

CDR3 protein: CASSLGANEKLFF. The CDR3 DNA reads as TGCGCCAGCAGCTTGGGGGCGAATGAAAAACTGTTTTTT. The chain recombines TRBV5-1 with TRBJ1-4; D is unclear. The V gene's germline CDR1 is SGHRS and CDR2 YFSETQ. V was shortened by 0 bases and J by 5 bases, with 5 bases between the two germline ends. The CDR3 spans 13 residues.

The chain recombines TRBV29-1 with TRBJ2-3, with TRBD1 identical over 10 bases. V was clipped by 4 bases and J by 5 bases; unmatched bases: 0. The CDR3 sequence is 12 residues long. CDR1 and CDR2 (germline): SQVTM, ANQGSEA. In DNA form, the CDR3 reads TGCAGCGTTGGGACAGGGGGAGATACGCAGTATTTT. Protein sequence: CSVGTGGDTQYF.

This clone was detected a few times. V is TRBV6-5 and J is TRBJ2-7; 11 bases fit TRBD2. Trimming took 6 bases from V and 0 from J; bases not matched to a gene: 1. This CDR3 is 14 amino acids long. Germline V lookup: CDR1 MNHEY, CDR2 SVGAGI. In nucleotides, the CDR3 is TGTGCCAGCAGAACTAGCGGGAGCTCCTACGAGCAGTACTTC. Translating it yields CASRTSGSSYEQYF.

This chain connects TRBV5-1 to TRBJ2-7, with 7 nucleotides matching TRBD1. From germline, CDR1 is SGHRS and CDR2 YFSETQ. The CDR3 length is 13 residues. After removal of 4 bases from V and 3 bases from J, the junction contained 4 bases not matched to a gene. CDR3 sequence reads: CASSRDRVYEQYF. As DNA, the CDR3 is TGCGCCAGCAGCCGGGACAGAGTCTACGAGCAGTACTTC.

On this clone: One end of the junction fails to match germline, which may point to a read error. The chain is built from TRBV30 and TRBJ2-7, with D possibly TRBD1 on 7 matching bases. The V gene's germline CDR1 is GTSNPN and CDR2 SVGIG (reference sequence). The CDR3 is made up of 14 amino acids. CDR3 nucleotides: TGTGCCCGGAGAAGTCCAGGGGGGCCCTACGAGCAGTACTTC. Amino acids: CARRSPGGPYEQYF.

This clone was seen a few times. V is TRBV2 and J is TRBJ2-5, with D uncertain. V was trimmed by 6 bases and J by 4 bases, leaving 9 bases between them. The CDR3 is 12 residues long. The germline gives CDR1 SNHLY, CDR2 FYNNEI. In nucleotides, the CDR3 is TGTGCCAGCAGGAACTCGGGAGAGACCCAGTACTTC. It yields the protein CASRNSGETQYF.

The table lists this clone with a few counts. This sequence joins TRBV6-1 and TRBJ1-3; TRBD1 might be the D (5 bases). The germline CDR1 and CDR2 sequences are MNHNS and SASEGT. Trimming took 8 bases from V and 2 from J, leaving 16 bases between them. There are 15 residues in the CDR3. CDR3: CASPPGGGAGNTIYF. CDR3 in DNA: TGTGCCAGCCCCCCGGGGGGGGGTGCTGGAAACACCATATATTTT.

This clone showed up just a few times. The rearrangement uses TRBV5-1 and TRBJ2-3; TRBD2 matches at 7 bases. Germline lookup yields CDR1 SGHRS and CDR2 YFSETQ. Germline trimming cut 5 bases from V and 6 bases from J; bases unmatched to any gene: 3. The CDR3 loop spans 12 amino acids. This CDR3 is CASRGEGDTQYF. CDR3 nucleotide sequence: TGCGCCAGCAGAGGGGAGGGGGATACGCAGTATTTT.

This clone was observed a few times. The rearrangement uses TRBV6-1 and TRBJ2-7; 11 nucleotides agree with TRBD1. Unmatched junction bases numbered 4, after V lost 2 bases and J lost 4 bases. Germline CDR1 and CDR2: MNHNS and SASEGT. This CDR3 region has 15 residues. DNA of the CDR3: TGTGCCAGCAGTGAATTAGGGACAGGGGGGTACGAGCAGTACTTC. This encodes CASSELGTGGYEQYF.

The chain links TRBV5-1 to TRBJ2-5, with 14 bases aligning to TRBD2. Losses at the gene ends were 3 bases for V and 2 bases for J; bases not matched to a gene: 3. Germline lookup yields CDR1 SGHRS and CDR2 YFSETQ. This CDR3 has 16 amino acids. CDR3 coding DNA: TGCGCCAGCAGCTACCGACTAGCGGGAGGGCAAGAGACCCAGTACTTC. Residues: CASSYRLAGGQETQYF.

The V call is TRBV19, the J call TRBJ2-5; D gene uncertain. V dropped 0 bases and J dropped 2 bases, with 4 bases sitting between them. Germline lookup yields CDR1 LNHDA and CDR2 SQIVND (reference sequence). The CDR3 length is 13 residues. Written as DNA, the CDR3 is TGTGCCAGTAGTATAGATAGACAAGAGACCCAGTACTTC. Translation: CASSIDRQETQYF. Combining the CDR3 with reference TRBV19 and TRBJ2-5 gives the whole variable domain DGGITQSPKYLFRKEGQNVTLSCEQNLNHDAMYWYRQDPGQGLRLIYYSQIVNDFQKGDIAEGYSVSREKKESFPLTVTSAQKNPTAFYLCASSIDRQETQYFGPGTRLLVL.

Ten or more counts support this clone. The CDR3 DNA sequence: TGTGCCAGCAGCGCGGCACTGACTGAATCCAATGAGCAGTTCTTC. It translates to CASSAALTESNEQFF. The chain employs TRBV7-9 and TRBJ2-1; D not certain. Trimming removed 5 bases at V and 6 bases at J, with 17 bases between. Germline loops: CDR1 SEHNR, CDR2 FQNEAQ (reference sequence). This CDR3 region has 15 residues.